This TCR beta chain comes out of a study of shared clonotypes between healthy human individuals. Study-level results: Generation probability values for non-shared clonotypes were lower than those for clonotypes shared by all four donors.

Method: immunoSEQ multiplex PCR; TCRdb's copy keeps in-frame clones and lacks some. Of roughly 2.5 million clones in the sample, roughly nine tenths were seen once. On this clone itself: Its target is unknown.

Into CD45RA+ naive and CD45RA-negative memory subsets, the CD4+ cells were split. J lost 5 bases, V lost 4 bases, and 9 bases had no gene match. The CDR3 covers 16 residues. Germline lookup yields CDR1 LNHDA and CDR2 SQIVND (reference sequence). Sequencing was performed on naive CD4+ T cells sorted from blood. Subset denoted: CD45RA+ positively selected. The chain combines TRBV19 with TRBJ2-5, with TRBD2 matching 11 bases. The receptor was derived from a man younger than 30 in good health. DNA of the CDR3: TGTGCCAGTAGTAAACCCCCGGGACTAGCGGCGGAGACCCAGTACTTC. It translates to CASSKPPGLAAETQYF.